Following are 9 T cell receptor beta chains from one sample sequenced in a study of regulatory and conventional T cells in RAG deficiency. The sorted conventional CD4+ T cells were CD25-low and CD127-high, with genomic DNA sequenced. The table came from immunoSEQ multiplex PCR; TCRdb's copy has only in-frame clones and leaves some out. The sample gives 20,000 or so clones, 90% to 95% of which show up once; less than 0.85% is in the top ten. This sample was also put to use in a study of regulatory T cells. As that report states: The PCR used 52 TRBV and 13 TRBJ primers.

The sequencing input was CD4+ T cells sorted from blood. These TCRs come from a human donor in good health.

The gene calls are TRBV2 and TRBJ1-6; weak D call: TRBD1 (5 bases). Germline V CDR1 and CDR2: SNHLY, FYNNEI. The CDR3 runs to 14 residues. Trimming shortened V by 4 bases and J by 6 bases, and 10 bases separated the two germline ends. The CDR3 DNA reads TGTGCCAGCAGTGTGGCAGGGCTTAATTCACCCCTCCACTTT. Encoded protein: CASSVAGLNSPLHF. The full variable domain, in which reference TRBV2 and TRBJ1-6 provide the parts outside the CDR3, is EPEVTQTPSHQVTQMGQEVILRCVPISNHLYFYWYRQILGQKVEFLVSFYNNEISEKSEIFDDQFSVERPDGSNFTLKIRSTKLEDSAMYFCASSVAGLNSPLHFGNGTRLTVT.

V and J are TRBV29-1 and TRBJ2-5; D call uncertain. Trimming cost V 1 base and J 2 bases, with 8 bases left between them. There are 13 residues in the CDR3. Germline loops: CDR1 SQVTM, CDR2 ANQGSEA. The CDR3 DNA reads as TGCAGCGTTGAAGGGTCGGTTCAAGAGACCCAGTACTTC. Protein sequence: CSVEGSVQETQYF. The variable domain in full, completed from reference TRBV29-1 and TRBJ2-5, reads SAVISQKPSRDICQRGTSLTIQCQVDSQVTMMFWYRQQPGQSLTLIATANQGSEATYESGFVIDKFPISRPNLTFSTLTVSNMSPEDSSIYLCSVEGSVQETQYFGPGTRLLVL.

The V gene is TRBV7-9, the J gene TRBJ2-7; 11 bases fit TRBD2. The CDR3 has 16 amino acids. Germline CDR1 SEHNR, CDR2 FQNEAQ (reference sequence). J gave up 3 bases and V 6 bases, and 10 bases lay outside the gene matches. DNA for the CDR3: TGTGCCAGCAGTAAAGTATCCGGGACTAGCGGCTACGAGCAGTACTTC. Translation gives CASSKVSGTSGYEQYF.

This clone was picked up a small number of times. The chain has TRBV10-2 and TRBJ2-1, with TRBD1 matching 9 bases. Germline CDR1 and CDR2: WSHSY and SAAADI. V dropped 6 bases and J dropped 8; count of bases not matched to a gene: 11. The CDR3 runs 15 residues. The CDR3 sequence is CASSLSGQGRYEQFF. In DNA form, the CDR3 reads TGCGCCAGCAGCCTGTCGGGACAGGGAAGGTATGAGCAGTTCTTC.

The J gene is TRBJ1-2, the V gene TRBV6-1; D gene ambiguous. The germline V gene encodes CDR1 MNHNS and CDR2 SASEGT. CDR3 length equals 13 residues. The germline V and J ends were trimmed by 2 bases and 8 bases, with 12 bases remaining between them. The CDR3 DNA is TGTGCCAGCAGTGAAACCACCCTGGGGGGCTACACCTTC. It encodes CASSETTLGGYTF.

The chain links TRBV5-1 to TRBJ1-5; TRBD1 matches 7 bases. Germline V gene lookup returns CDR1 SGHRS and CDR2 YFSETQ. With 0 bases clipped from V and 6 bases from J, the junction kept 6 bases outside the gene matches. The CDR3 has 15 residues. The CDR3 loop is CASSLAGTEFQPQHF. CDR3 nucleotide sequence: TGCGCCAGCAGCTTGGCCGGGACAGAATTTCAGCCCCAGCATTTT.

The chain employs TRBV7-6 and TRBJ2-1; D not certain. The V and J ends lost 5 bases and 0 bases respectively, with 5 bases between them. In germline, CDR1 is SGHVS, CDR2 FNYEAQ. The CDR3 runs to 13 residues. The DNA of the CDR3 is TGTGCCAGCAGCAGTTACTCCTACAATGAGCAGTTCTTC. This codes for CASSSYSYNEQFF.

This clone was observed once. This chain joins TRBV29-1 and TRBJ1-1; D may be TRBD1 (5 bases). The CDR3 is 14 amino acids. V dropped 4 bases and J dropped 3 bases, with 15 bases sitting between them. Germline-derived CDR1 and CDR2 are SQVTM and ANQGSEA. CDR3 sequence reads: CSVVGGIRDTEAFF. Here the CDR3 DNA reads TGCAGCGTTGTCGGGGGAATCAGGGACACTGAAGCTTTCTTT.

This chain connects TRBV27 to TRBJ2-1; D not resolved. The CDR3 contains 14 residues. Trimming cost V 5 bases and J 7 bases, with 15 bases left between them. Germline lookup yields CDR1 MNHEY and CDR2 SMNVEV (reference sequence). The CDR3 coding sequence is TGTGCCAGCAGTAGAAGGGCAGTTCAGAATGAGCAGTTCTTC. As protein: CASSRRAVQNEQFF.